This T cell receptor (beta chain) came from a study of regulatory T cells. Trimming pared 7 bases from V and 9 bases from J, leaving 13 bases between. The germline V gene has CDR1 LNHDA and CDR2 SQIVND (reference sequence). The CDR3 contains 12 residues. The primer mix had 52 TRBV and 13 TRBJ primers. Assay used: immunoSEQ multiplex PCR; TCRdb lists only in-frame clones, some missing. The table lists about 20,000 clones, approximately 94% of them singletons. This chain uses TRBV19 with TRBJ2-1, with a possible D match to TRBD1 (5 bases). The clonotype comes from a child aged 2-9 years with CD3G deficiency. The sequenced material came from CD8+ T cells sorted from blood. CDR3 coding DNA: TGTGCCAGTAAGGGGTTCGACGGTGAGCAGTTCTTC. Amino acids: CASKGFDGEQFF.